This record looks at one T cell receptor (beta chain) sequence and its context. There is no known antigen for this receptor. The record has no base qualities; no much larger clone is one base away. For TCR beta library preparation, 1.5 to 2.5 micrograms of genomic DNA were extracted from the cryopreserved PBMCs. Longitudinal blood samples from CLL patients on ibrutinib monotherapy underwent high-throughput TCR beta sequencing. The patients took part in an open-label, single-center phase 2 trial of ibrutinib monotherapy. The CDR3 goes from the cysteine to the phenylalanine over 13 residues. Only the CDR3 DNA stays, 39 bases, in frame from base 1. Germline trimming: 4 bases from V, 9 bases from J; junction bases outside gene matches: 7. The germline V gene supplies CDR1 SGHNT and CDR2 YENEEA. On a MiSeq, deep resolution sequencing aimed for a depth between 1 in 1 million and 1 in 200,000 T cells, with each clonotype covered 10x on average. TCR beta libraries were generated with the immunoSEQ hsTCRB Kit. The authors' pipeline ran thus. ImmunoSEQ Data Assistant and ImmunoSEQ Analyzer were used for data analysis, and V, D and J genes were assigned according to IMGT definitions. Clonality, which ranges from 0 to 1, was calculated by subtracting the normalized Shannon entropy of productive rearrangement frequencies from one. Only overrepresented clonotypes making up at least 0.05% of the repertoire of each patient were included in the public clonotype analysis. About a dozen repertoires from age-matched healthy donors, obtained from immuneACCESS, served as clonality controls. This immuneACCESS table, as held by TCRdb, lists in-frame sequences with V and J called but not all clones. Of the missing ones, under half trace to an unresolved V gene in checked studies; the others have no known cause. That table furnishes V, J and clone size, whereas the DNA furnished D and trimming. The sample yields about 300,000 clones; roughly two thirds were counted once. The ten largest clones add up to 6.3% of the sample.

These data come from a study of cytotoxic CD8 clonotypes in ibrutinib-treated CLL (dated by TCRdb to 2020 to 2023). About the full investigation: The cohort had about ten relapsed/refractory and 15 treatment-naive patients; some 17 were IGHV unmutated. Partial responses were observed in about 25 patients and complete responses in 2; after a median follow-up of 68 months, remission was maintained in roughly 15 patients and progression was observed in roughly twelve. Cryopreserved peripheral blood mononuclear cells were obtained before treatment, at response, and at either sustained remission or disease progression. On average, each sample had roughly 250,000 productive templates and more than 85,000 productive rearrangements. Samples at response were collected after a median of about 13 months of treatment, with a range of about 6 to 40 months. Every remission and progressive disease sample was obtained while ibrutinib was still being received by the patients. Of the 90 or so people in the trial, around 26 had longitudinal samples available. What the research found in general, with its limitations: Sampling times were not matched between sustained-remission and progressing patients, and lymph node repertoires were not studied. Baseline clonality was found to be higher than that of age-matched healthy donors and was strongly correlated with circulating CD8+ T-cell counts. Public clonotypes were rare and either shrank or stayed stable during treatment, and the rise in clonality at ibrutinib response reflected expansion of private clonotypes. An increase in clonality was observed at ibrutinib response, with clonality remaining stable during sustained remission and falling back toward baseline at progression.

Rearrangement joined TRBV11-3 to TRBJ2-3; 7 junctional bases match TRBD1. The sequences come from PBMCs, collected after 36 months of ibrutinib treatment. The TCR was taken from a human donor with chronic lymphocytic leukemia. The bases are TGTGCCAGCAGCTCCGCCCCAGGGGGAACGCAGTATTTT. Its coded protein is CASSSAPGGTQYF.